One and the same sample provided the 16 T cell receptor beta chains below, sequenced in a study of cytomegalovirus exposure and HLA in healthy donors (dated by TCRdb to the late 2010s). Library creation used the immunoSEQ multiplex PCR assay. TCRdb obtained this table from immuneACCESS and retained in-frame rearrangements with V and J assigned. These tables miss some clones; where compared with another copy, unresolved V genes account for less than half of the shortfall, and the remainder is unexplained. The sample table shows 150,000 or so clones, and about 88% are seen once. The top ten clonotypes cover roughly 9.3% of the sample. The sequenced sample was PBMCs. These receptors all stem from a woman between 18 and 29 years old in good health and CMV-seropositive.

V is TRBV28 and J is TRBJ2-1, with 9 bases fitting TRBD1. Per germline, CDR1 MDHEN and CDR2 SYDVKM. The CDR3 length is 15 residues. The V segment lost 5 bases and the J segment 6 bases; nucleotides outside the gene matches: 8. CDR3 sequence (DNA): TGTGCCAGCAGTGATGGGACAGGGCTCAGCAATGAGCAGTTCTTC. Amino acids: CASSDGTGLSNEQFF.

The rearrangement uses TRBV2 and TRBJ2-5; 11 bases fit TRBD2. This CDR3 spans 15 amino acids. CDR1 SNHLY and CDR2 FYNNEI come from the germline V gene. Losses at the gene ends were 3 bases for V and 1 base for J; bases not matched to a gene: 1. CDR3 sequence reads: CASSEGLAAQETQYF. The CDR3, as DNA: TGTGCCAGCAGTGAGGGACTAGCGGCCCAAGAGACCCAGTACTTC.

The chain employs TRBV10-3 and TRBJ1-6; 7 bases are shared with TRBD1. J was trimmed by 5 bases and V by 4 bases; bases with no gene match: 8. CDR1 ENHRY and CDR2 SYGVKD come from the germline V gene. The CDR3 covers 16 residues. In DNA, the CDR3 is TGTGCCATCAGTGGACAGGGTCACCTAAATAATTCACCCCTCCACTTT. It specifies CAISGQGHLNNSPLHF.

The chain carries TRBV19 and TRBJ2-7, with TRBD1 matching over 9 bases. The CDR3 contains 16 residues. After removal of 5 bases from V and 5 bases from J, the junction contained 13 bases not matched to a gene. CDR1 is LNHDA and CDR2 is SQIVND in the germline V gene (reference sequence). DNA for the CDR3: TGTGCCAGTAGTCTACCCTCGGACAGGGGAACCGACGAGCAGTACTTC. Encoded protein: CASSLPSDRGTDEQYF.

V is TRBV18 and J is TRBJ1-1, with D possibly TRBD1 on 5 matching bases. Germline CDR1 reads KGHSH; CDR2 reads LQKENI. The CDR3 is made up of 16 amino acids. Trimming took off 4 bases at V and 0 bases at J, with 15 bases between the two ends. The CDR3 DNA is TGTGCCAGCTCACAAGCGCCCTTGACAGTGAACACTGAAGCTTTCTTT. Translating it yields CASSQAPLTVNTEAFF. The entire variable domain, with the rest obtained from reference TRBV18 and TRBJ1-1, is as follows: NAGVMQNPRHLVRRRGQEARLRCSPMKGHSHVYWYRQLPEEGLKFMVYLQKENIIDESGMPKERFSAEFPKEGPSILRIQQVVRGDSAAYFCASSQAPLTVNTEAFFGQGTRLTVV.

This chain connects TRBV5-4 to TRBJ2-2; 8 nucleotides match TRBD2. Germline assignment: CDR1 SGHNT and CDR2 YYREEE (reference sequence). J lost 7 bases, V lost 1 base, and 6 bases had no gene match. The CDR3 consists of 15 residues. CDR3 sequence: CASSLTGGPVGELFF. The CDR3 region has the DNA TGTGCCAGCAGCTTGACGGGGGGGCCGGTCGGGGAGCTGTTTTTT.

V usage is TRBV28 and J usage is TRBJ1-5; the D is unclear. This CDR3 contains 13 residues. Germline V gene lookup returns CDR1 MDHEN and CDR2 SYDVKM. The V and J ends lost 6 bases and 5 bases respectively, with 11 bases between them. CDR3 amino acids: CASSSVIYQPQHF. The CDR3 region has the DNA TGTGCCAGCAGCTCCGTTATTTATCAGCCCCAGCATTTT.

The chain is built from TRBV28 and TRBJ1-2; D possibly corresponds to TRBD1 (5 bases). Deletions cut 2 bases from V and 2 bases from J, with 12 bases between. CDR1 is MDHEN and CDR2 is SYDVKM in the germline V gene. This CDR3 is 15 amino acids long. CDR3 amino acids: CASSLIPPGNYGYTF. The CDR3 DNA sequence: TGTGCCAGCAGTTTAATCCCCCCAGGGAACTATGGCTACACCTTC.

The chain combines TRBV7-9 with TRBJ1-4, with D perhaps TRBD1 (6 bases). The CDR3 is made up of 14 amino acids. The V gene lost 6 bases and the J gene lost 7 bases, with 15 bases spanning the gap. Germline loops: CDR1 SEHNR, CDR2 FQNEAQ (reference sequence). The CDR3 here is CASRAAGAGEKLFF. The DNA of the CDR3 is TGTGCCAGCAGGGCCGCGGGGGCGGGTGAAAAACTGTTTTTT.

This chain connects TRBV4-1 to TRBJ2-7, with D maybe TRBD1 (6 bases). V was cut by 6 bases and J by 4 bases, with 13 bases left in between. CDR3 length equals 13 residues. The V gene's germline CDR1 is MGHRA and CDR2 YSYEKL. The DNA for the CDR3 is TGCGCCAGCAGTTTAAAGGGGGAGTACGAGCAGTACTTC. It translates to CASSLKGEYEQYF.

CDR3 nucleotides: TGTGCCAGCAGCGCAACCCTACAGGGGGCAAGGTATGGCTACACCTTC. This sequence encodes CASSATLQGARYGYTF. This rearrangement joins TRBV9 to TRBJ1-2; 9 bases are a match to TRBD1. Trimming took 3 bases from V and 5 from J; bases not matched to a gene: 11. This CDR3 contains 16 residues. Germline V gene data show CDR1 as SGDLS and CDR2 as YYNGEE.

V and J are TRBV29-1 and TRBJ1-1; 9 bases map to TRBD1. CDR1 SQVTM and CDR2 ANQGSEA come from the germline V gene. V was clipped by 1 base and J by 2 bases; unmatched bases: 8. The CDR3 contains 16 residues. The CDR3 reads CSVEGTGEAPNTEAFF. The CDR3 nucleotides are TGCAGCGTTGAAGGGACAGGGGAAGCCCCAAACACTGAAGCTTTCTTT.

The gene calls are TRBV7-3 and TRBJ2-1; 9 bases are a match to TRBD1. Germline CDR1 reads SGHTA; CDR2 reads FQGTGA. The CDR3 is 15 residues long. V trimming: 5 bases; J trimming: 4 bases; junction bases outside the gene matches: 6. For the CDR3, the DNA is TGTGCCAGCAGCCCCAGGGACAGGGCGTACAATGAGCAGTTCTTC. It translates to CASSPRDRAYNEQFF.

J is TRBJ2-1 and V is TRBV28; 9 nucleotides line up with TRBD1. Losses at the gene ends were 7 bases for V and 5 bases for J; bases not matched to a gene: 21. The CDR3 covers 19 residues. Germline CDR1 MDHEN, CDR2 SYDVKM. The CDR3 region is CASNSWYTGQGSKHNEQFF. CDR3 DNA sequence: TGTGCCAGCAACTCTTGGTATACGGGACAGGGATCTAAACACAATGAGCAGTTCTTC.

The chain uses TRBV4-2 and TRBJ1-5; possible D gene TRBD1, 5 bases. V lost 4 bases to trimming and J lost 8 bases, with 12 bases between them. This CDR3 is 13 amino acids long. CDR1 and CDR2 (germline): LGHNA, YNFKEQ. The CDR3 DNA is TGTGCCAGCAGCCGGGGGGGTTCGGAGCCCCAGCATTTT. This gives the protein CASSRGGSEPQHF.

This chain uses TRBV13 with TRBJ2-7, with TRBD2 as a possible D gene (6 bases). Germline V lookup: CDR1 PRHDT, CDR2 FYEKMQ (reference sequence). There are 14 residues in the CDR3. V was shortened by 2 bases and J by 2 bases, with 10 bases between the two germline ends. CDR3 in DNA: TGTGCCAGCAGCTTATCGCGGGGTACCTACGAGCAGTACTTC. Translated, it gives CASSLSRGTYEQYF.